This is a list of T cell receptor beta chains from one sample in a study of metastatic and nonmetastatic thyroid tumors. TCRdb recomputed clones from the PCR reads via MiXCR. The sample consists of 5,800 or so clones, approximately 34% of them appearing once. Input material: tumor tissue. These receptors all come from a female donor with papillary thyroid cancer or a benign thyroid nodule (not recorded which). Some clones in this sample may be carry-over from other donors' samples. Both conserved end residues are part of each CDR3. The order of the fields is CDR3 protein, V gene, J gene, CDR3 length.

CDR3 protein: CASTVLAARWDTQYF; V gene: TRBV6-2/TRBV6-3; J gene: TRBJ2-3; CDR3 length: 15
CDR3 protein: CASTGTSGRSSYNEQFF; V gene: TRBV28; J gene: TRBJ2-1; CDR3 length: 17
CDR3 protein: CASSPDSTRFETQYF; V gene: TRBV2; J gene: TRBJ2-5; CDR3 length: 15
CDR3 protein: CSVPNAGGDTGELFF; V gene: TRBV20-1; J gene: TRBJ2-2; CDR3 length: 15
CDR3 protein: CSASKTQFFKEQYF; V gene: TRBV20-1; J gene: TRBJ2-7; CDR3 length: 14
CDR3 protein: CATSSNPTNYGYTF; V gene: TRBV15; J gene: TRBJ1-2; CDR3 length: 14
CDR3 protein: CASSYSLYYEQYF; V gene: TRBV6-6; J gene: TRBJ2-7; CDR3 length: 13
CDR3 protein: CASRTTYEQYF; V gene: TRBV28; J gene: TRBJ2-7; CDR3 length: 11
CDR3 protein: CAISLGQLNYEQYF; V gene: TRBV10-3; J gene: TRBJ2-7; CDR3 length: 14
CDR3 protein: CASSITSGRLAGELFF; V gene: TRBV27; J gene: TRBJ2-2; CDR3 length: 16
CDR3 protein: CASSGTWGAGTDTQYF; V gene: TRBV9; J gene: TRBJ2-3; CDR3 length: 16
CDR3 protein: CASSLPGRGGGTQYF; V gene: TRBV19; J gene: TRBJ2-3; CDR3 length: 15
CDR3 protein: CASSLGAGGNEKLFF; V gene: TRBV12-3/TRBV12-4; J gene: TRBJ1-4; CDR3 length: 15
CDR3 protein: CASSPSKGGVYNEQFF; V gene: TRBV6-1; J gene: TRBJ2-1; CDR3 length: 16
CDR3 protein: CSARPQSSYEQYF; V gene: TRBV20-1; J gene: TRBJ2-7; CDR3 length: 13
CDR3 protein: CASRTSGNTGELFF; V gene: TRBV10-2; J gene: TRBJ2-2; CDR3 length: 14
CDR3 protein: CASSSGTGYTYEQYF; V gene: TRBV5-1; J gene: TRBJ2-7; CDR3 length: 15
CDR3 protein: CASNAGPMNTEAFF; V gene: TRBV2; J gene: TRBJ1-1; CDR3 length: 14
CDR3 protein: CATSVGGTGELFF; V gene: TRBV6-4; J gene: TRBJ2-2; CDR3 length: 13
CDR3 protein: CASSSIDGRLGNEQFF; V gene: TRBV27; J gene: TRBJ2-1; CDR3 length: 16
CDR3 protein: CASSLAEGVNEQFF; V gene: TRBV11-3; J gene: TRBJ2-1; CDR3 length: 14
CDR3 protein: CASSLQTAATIYF; V gene: TRBV19; J gene: TRBJ1-3; CDR3 length: 13
CDR3 protein: CASSETRDNSPLHF; V gene: TRBV6-1; J gene: TRBJ1-6; CDR3 length: 14
CDR3 protein: CASSETGVDGYTF; V gene: TRBV6-1; J gene: TRBJ1-2; CDR3 length: 13
CDR3 protein: CASSLASQGSYEQYF; V gene: TRBV5-1; J gene: TRBJ2-7; CDR3 length: 15
CDR3 protein: CSAREGWDRNTEAFF; V gene: TRBV20-1; J gene: TRBJ1-1; CDR3 length: 15
CDR3 protein: CASSLVGGTSTDTQYF; V gene: TRBV7-9; J gene: TRBJ2-3; CDR3 length: 16
CDR3 protein: CASRKDGELFF; V gene: TRBV12-3/TRBV12-4; J gene: TRBJ2-2; CDR3 length: 11
CDR3 protein: CASDSGGRDQETQYF; V gene: TRBV7-2; J gene: TRBJ2-5; CDR3 length: 15
CDR3 protein: CASSCQFAEAQYF; V gene: TRBV6-4; J gene: TRBJ2-5; CDR3 length: 13
CDR3 protein: CASNNGGRAHTGELFF; V gene: TRBV19; J gene: TRBJ2-2; CDR3 length: 16
CDR3 protein: CASSEWTDTEAFF; V gene: TRBV6-1; J gene: TRBJ1-1; CDR3 length: 13
CDR3 protein: CASSELSVAEAFF; V gene: TRBV6-1; J gene: TRBJ1-1; CDR3 length: 13
CDR3 protein: CASSFPRGQSETQYF; V gene: TRBV6-5; J gene: TRBJ2-5; CDR3 length: 15
CDR3 protein: CASSSGTGNTGELFF; V gene: TRBV5-1; J gene: TRBJ2-2; CDR3 length: 15
CDR3 protein: CASSQVLGGSEQYF; V gene: TRBV4-1; J gene: TRBJ2-7; CDR3 length: 14
CDR3 protein: CASSFKGRVITDTQYF; V gene: TRBV5-4; J gene: TRBJ2-3; CDR3 length: 16
CDR3 protein: CASSRDTYQETQYF; V gene: TRBV11-1; J gene: TRBJ2-5; CDR3 length: 14
CDR3 protein: CASSQGGGLYGYTF; V gene: TRBV3-1; J gene: TRBJ1-2; CDR3 length: 14
CDR3 protein: CASRPDAWCSSYEQYF; V gene: TRBV11-1; J gene: TRBJ2-7; CDR3 length: 16
CDR3 protein: CASSYRQSRSNSPLHF; V gene: TRBV6-5; J gene: TRBJ1-6; CDR3 length: 16
CDR3 protein: CSARDPSTDTQYF; V gene: TRBV20-1; J gene: TRBJ2-3; CDR3 length: 13
CDR3 protein: CASSRNRGNEQYF; V gene: TRBV28; J gene: TRBJ2-7; CDR3 length: 13
CDR3 protein: CSATTRTDTQYF; V gene: TRBV20-1; J gene: TRBJ2-3; CDR3 length: 12
CDR3 protein: CASSLEGQDYGYTF; V gene: TRBV5-1; J gene: TRBJ1-2; CDR3 length: 14
CDR3 protein: CASSGIGGGSYNEQFF; V gene: TRBV11-2; J gene: TRBJ2-1; CDR3 length: 16
CDR3 protein: CSAGSNRSPGETQYF; V gene: TRBV20-1; J gene: TRBJ2-5; CDR3 length: 15
CDR3 protein: CAWVGHSSGNTIYF; V gene: TRBV30; J gene: TRBJ1-3; CDR3 length: 14
CDR3 protein: CASSQDVGEQYF; V gene: TRBV11-2; J gene: TRBJ2-7; CDR3 length: 12
CDR3 protein: CAWSQTGTASYEQYF; V gene: TRBV30; J gene: TRBJ2-7; CDR3 length: 15
CDR3 protein: CASSQERGQFYGYTF; V gene: TRBV4-3; J gene: TRBJ1-2; CDR3 length: 15
CDR3 protein: CASSLWDSNQPQHF; V gene: TRBV28; J gene: TRBJ1-5; CDR3 length: 14
CDR3 protein: CASSLSSLNEQFF; V gene: TRBV11-2; J gene: TRBJ2-1; CDR3 length: 13
CDR3 protein: CASSLGDSGYGYTF; V gene: TRBV5-8; J gene: TRBJ1-2; CDR3 length: 14
CDR3 protein: CASSSTRRVTGGEFF; V gene: TRBV7-8; J gene: TRBJ2-1; CDR3 length: 15